These 5 T cell receptor beta chains were all obtained from the same sample, sequenced in a study of blood T cell repertoires in COVID-19 (dated by TCRdb to 2018 to 2021). Preparation of the library involved the immunoSEQ multiplex PCR assay. What TCRdb holds here is the immuneACCESS table cut down to in-frame rearrangements. Part of the clones is not present; checked against another copy, under half of the missing clones reflect an unresolved V gene, and the others are unexplained. The sample table holds some 130,000 clones, of which 84% were seen once. The ten largest make up 5.5% of the sample. Sequencing was performed on PBMCs or T cells enriched from blood (not recorded which). The source is a man aged 40-49 years with acute COVID-19.

The chain links TRBV9 to TRBJ2-1; TRBD2 is a possible D gene (6 bases). Trimming removed 0 bases at V and 6 bases at J, with 19 bases between. Germline CDR1 and CDR2: SGDLS and YYNGEE. The CDR3 sequence is 17 residues long. CDR3 in DNA: TGTGCCAGCAGCGTAGCTACGGAGGGACTTGCGGGCAATGAGCAGTTCTTC. As protein: CASSVATEGLAGNEQFF.

This CDR3 reads CSVPVERGSTEAFF. DNA for the CDR3: TGCAGCGTGCCCGTGGAACGAGGTAGCACTGAAGCTTTCTTT. This chain joins TRBV29-1 and TRBJ1-1; D not certain. Trimming removed 6 bases from V and 4 bases from J, with 18 bases in between. Per germline, CDR1 SQVTM and CDR2 ANQGSEA. This CDR3 contains 14 residues.

The gene calls are TRBV7-9 and TRBJ1-2, with D perhaps TRBD1 (6 bases). Trimming shortened V by 5 bases and J by 8 bases, and 18 bases separated the two germline ends. There are 14 residues in the CDR3. In germline, CDR1 is SEHNR, CDR2 FQNEAQ (reference sequence). In nucleotides, the CDR3 is TGTGCCAGCAGCCCCCTTGGGGGCCCCTGGGGCTACACCTTC. This gives the protein CASSPLGGPWGYTF.

This clone came up a few times. The chain recombines TRBV10-3 with TRBJ2-3, with 7 bases that match TRBD2. This CDR3 comprises 15 residues. V gave up 2 bases and J gave up 6 bases; unmatched junction bases: 8. Germline CDR1 ENHRY, CDR2 SYGVKD. The CDR3, as DNA: TGTGCCATCAGTGAGGGGGGAGGGCCGAGGGATACGCAGTATTTT. Translation gives CAISEGGGPRDTQYF.

In its sample, this clone was seen a few times. The chain couples TRBV28 to TRBJ2-1; 12 bases align to TRBD2. CDR3 length: 16 residues. Per germline, CDR1 MDHEN and CDR2 SYDVKM. Trimming took 6 bases from V and 9 from J; bases not matched to a gene: 12. CDR3 coding DNA: TGTGCCAGCAGCACCCCTAGCGGGAGGGCCCTCGGTGAGCAGTTCTTC. Protein sequence: CASSTPSGRALGEQFF.